This passage covers 14 T cell receptor beta chains from one sample sequenced in a study of vaccination and CD4 T cells after COVID-19. Cultured CD4+ T-cell DNA underwent Oncomine TCR Beta short-read sequencing. One entry per CDR3 protein, called by TCRdb with MiXCR from the PCR reads. This repertoire shows 20,000 to 25,000 distinct CDR3 sequences, around 30% found once; its top ten account for 2.5% to 3.5%. Their antigens remain unidentified. Time point defined: late sampling 161 to 241 days after vaccination in a few convalescent patients. Regarding treatment: roughly 10-day PBMC culture with coronavirus spike peptide pools or control peptides (ViraFEST assay). Sequencing used CD4+ T cells from blood, cultured in vitro, obtained about 7 months after SARS-CoV-2 vaccination. These receptors were collected from a human donor who had recovered from COVID-19.

The chain couples TRBV27 to TRBJ2-2, with 8 bases aligning to TRBD1. This CDR3 region has 14 residues. Trimming took 8 bases from V and 4 from J; bases not matched to a gene: 6. Germline V gives CDR1 MNHEY, CDR2 SMNVEV (reference sequence). The CDR3 protein is CASHRGSGTGELFF. In DNA form, the CDR3 reads TGTGCCAGCCACAGGGGGTCGGGCACCGGGGAGCTGTTTTTT.

There are a few counts of this clonotype. V is TRBV27 and J is TRBJ1-2, with 10 nucleotides matching TRBD1. V lost 4 bases to trimming and J lost 3 bases; unmatched junction nucleotides: 5. Germline V gene lookup returns CDR1 MNHEY and CDR2 SMNVEV (reference sequence). The CDR3 sequence is 15 residues long. The CDR3 loop reads CASSSRDRGYYGYTF. CDR3 nucleotides: TGTGCCAGCAGTTCCCGGGACAGGGGTTACTATGGCTACACCTTC.

The chain combines TRBV25-1 with TRBJ1-2; a weak D match, TRBD1 (6 bases). V lost 4 bases to trimming and J lost 8 bases, with 20 bases between them. The CDR3 length is 15 residues. Germline CDR1 and CDR2: MGHDK and SYGVNS. The DNA for the CDR3 is TGTGCCAGCAGTGCGACAGGCACCCTGCCGGGGGGCTACACCTTC. It is translated as CASSATGTLPGGYTF.

The chain is built from TRBV10-3 and TRBJ1-2; a possible D gene is TRBD1 (5 bases). The CDR3 covers 13 residues. CDR1 is ENHRY, CDR2 SYGVKD, per germline. V was clipped by 3 bases and J by 2 bases, with 7 bases between them. The CDR3 DNA follows: TGTGCCATCAGTGACGGGGCGAACTATGGCTACACCTTC. Residues: CAISDGANYGYTF.

The chain is built from TRBV27 and TRBJ2-7, with 10 bases matching TRBD2. V dropped 3 bases and J dropped 7; count of bases not matched to a gene: 9. Germline V gene sequence: CDR1 MNHEY, CDR2 SMNVEV (reference sequence). The CDR3 runs 15 residues. DNA of the CDR3: TGTGCCAGCAGTTTTCGGACTAGCGGAGCCGGGGAGCAGTACTTC. It specifies CASSFRTSGAGEQYF.

The rearrangement joins TRBV6-2 or TRBV6-3 to TRBJ2-1; 15 nucleotides align to TRBD2. The CDR3 is made up of 15 amino acids. Trimming cost V 6 bases and J 3 bases; bases outside gene matches: 0. CDR1 is MNHEY and CDR2 is SVGEGT in the germline V gene. CDR3: CASRGLAGGYNEQFF. The CDR3 DNA follows: TGTGCCAGCAGGGGACTAGCGGGAGGCTACAATGAGCAGTTCTTC.

V usage is TRBV28 and J usage is TRBJ2-7, with D tentatively TRBD2 (5 bases). The CDR3 is made up of 12 amino acids. Germline CDR1 reads MDHEN; CDR2 reads SYDVKM. With 2 bases removed from V and 3 bases from J, the gap between germline ends came to 5 bases. The CDR3 spells CASSLGGYEQYF. CDR3 nucleotide sequence: TGTGCCAGCAGTTTAGGAGGCTACGAGCAGTACTTC.

To note about this clonotype: At one boundary the junction diverges from the germline segment, which might be a read error. The CDR3 here is CSTRDPRAGGPYEQYF. DNA of the CDR3: TGCAGTACTAGAGATCCCCGGGCGGGAGGCCCCTACGAGCAGTACTTC. This chain links TRBV20-1 with TRBJ2-7; TRBD2 matches at 8 bases. The CDR3 is made up of 16 amino acids. Germline V gives CDR1 DFQATT, CDR2 SNEGSKA (reference sequence).

This clonotype has a handful of counts. In DNA, the CDR3 is TGTGCCAGCAGCATCGGACAGCCAAGCTACGAGCAGTACTTC. Its translation: CASSIGQPSYEQYF. The chain links TRBV7-9 to TRBJ2-7; the D gene is possibly TRBD1 (6 bases). The CDR3 is made up of 14 amino acids. Germline V gives CDR1 SEHNR, CDR2 FQNEAQ (reference sequence). V was clipped by 5 bases and J by 3 bases, with 14 bases between them.

The chain joins TRBV6-7 to TRBJ1-2; D is unresolved. TRBV6-7 is identified as an open reading frame with a role that is uncertain. V was cut by 0 bases and J by 2 bases, with 13 bases left in between. This CDR3 has 16 residues. In nucleotides, the CDR3 is TGTGCCAGCAGTTACTCGAGTCACTCAAAGAACTATGGCTACACCTTC. Translating gives CASSYSSHSKNYGYTF.

V is TRBV20-1 and J is TRBJ2-1, with D unclear. The CDR3 is made up of 15 amino acids. CDR1 is DFQATT, CDR2 SNEGSKA, per germline (reference sequence). With 3 bases removed from V and 0 bases from J, the gap between germline ends came to 12 bases. The CDR3 DNA reads as TGCAGTGCTAGGGGTGCTTTAAGCTCCTACAATGAGCAGTTCTTC. Protein product: CSARGALSSYNEQFF.

J is TRBJ2-3 and V is TRBV7-9; 7 bases agree with TRBD2. Germline lookup yields CDR1 SEHNR and CDR2 FQNEAQ (reference sequence). This CDR3 is 15 amino acids long. After removal of 5 bases from V and 0 bases from J, the junction contained 5 bases not matched to a gene. As DNA, the CDR3 is TGTGCCAGCAGCGACGGGAGGAGGAGCACAGATACGCAGTATTTT. Translated: CASSDGRRSTDTQYF.

This chain connects TRBV4-1 to TRBJ1-5, with TRBD1 identical over 9 bases. CDR1 MGHRA and CDR2 YSYEKL come from the germline V gene. Germline trimming cut 0 bases from V and 2 bases from J; bases unmatched to any gene: 5. This CDR3 is built from 17 residues. CDR3 region: CASSQEVRQGGNQPQHF. The CDR3 bases are TGCGCCAGCAGCCAAGAGGTTAGACAGGGGGGCAATCAGCCCCAGCATTTT.

This chain joins TRBV7-6 and TRBJ2-7; 7 bases fit TRBD2. The germline V gene encodes CDR1 SGHVS and CDR2 FNYEAQ. The CDR3 has 15 residues. Losses at the gene ends were 5 bases for V and 3 bases for J; bases not matched to a gene: 10. CDR3 loop: CASSRYAGDRYEQYF. Written as DNA, the CDR3 is TGTGCCAGCAGCCGATACGCGGGAGACCGCTACGAGCAGTACTTC.